This entry is about one T cell receptor (beta chain). The target antigen is unknown. TCRdb recomputed calls from the 5' RACE reads with MiXCR, one row per CDR3 protein. The sample shows 200,000 to 300,000 distinct CDR3 sequences, over 8.5% of them seen only once. The data derive from a study of CD8 T cells in ankylosing spondylitis. General observations from the study: A motif in TCR beta, a set of about 8 highly homologous variants, appeared characteristic of ankylosing spondylitis blood.

This clonotype originated in a male donor with ankylosing spondylitis or in good health (not recorded which). The specimen was blood, either unsorted or a sorted T cell fraction (not recorded which).

The CDR3, as DNA: TGCAGTGCCTCGGGCCAGGCGAGGGTTTCCTACGAGCAGTACTTC. Its translation is CSASGQARVSYEQYF. This chain links TRBV20-1 with TRBJ2-7; a weak D match, TRBD2 (5 bases). The germline V and J ends were trimmed by 6 bases and 1 base, with 19 bases remaining between them. Per the germline V gene, CDR1 is DFQATT and CDR2 is SNEGSKA (reference sequence). The CDR3 is made up of 15 amino acids.